The 29 T cell receptor beta chains below were found in one sample sequenced in a study of blood T cell repertoires in COVID-19. The method was immunoSEQ multiplex PCR; TCRdb's version includes in-frame clones alone and lacks a portion of them. The table records 88,000 or so clones, about 88% of them present only once. Sequenced sample: peripheral blood. Receptors were obtained from a man between 60 and 75 years old with acute or convalescent COVID-19.

This clone was recorded a few times. This sequence joins TRBV5-1 and TRBJ2-2; D possibly corresponds to TRBD1 (5 bases). Germline values: CDR1 SGHRS, CDR2 YFSETQ. V was cut by 2 bases and J by 1 base, with 6 bases left in between. The CDR3 length is 14 residues. The CDR3 region is CASSLTGNTGELFF. CDR3 sequence (DNA): TGCGCCAGCAGCTTAACAGGGAACACCGGGGAGCTGTTTTTT.

The CDR3 region has the DNA TGTGCCAGCAGCTTCGCTAGCGGGAGCACAGATACGCAGTATTTT. This sequence encodes CASSFASGSTDTQYF. The rearrangement uses TRBV7-9 and TRBJ2-3, with 8 bases matching TRBD2. Germline CDR1 and CDR2: SEHNR and FQNEAQ (reference sequence). V lost 3 bases and J lost 0; bases outside the gene matches: 2. The length of the CDR3 is 15 residues. Using reference TRBV7-9 and TRBJ2-3 for the parts outside the CDR3, the full variable domain is DTGVSQNPRHKITKRGQNVTFRCDPISEHNRLYWYRQTLGQGPEFLTYFQNEAQLEKSRLLSDRFSAERPKGSFSTLEIQRTEQGDSAMYLCASSFASGSTDTQYFGPGTRLTVL.

This chain joins TRBV5-5 and TRBJ1-2; D unresolved. Germline V gene sequence: CDR1 SGHKS, CDR2 YYEKEE (reference sequence). V gave up 1 base and J gave up 4 bases, with 14 bases separating them. CDR3 size: 15 residues. The CDR3 reads CASSLNEGLGYGYTF. The CDR3 DNA reads as TGTGCCAGCAGCTTGAACGAGGGCTTGGGCTATGGCTACACCTTC.

CDR3 region: CASSVGSGRGYGYTF. The CDR3 DNA is TGTGCCAGCAGCGTAGGGTCAGGGAGGGGCTATGGCTACACCTTC. The chain is built from TRBV9 and TRBJ1-2, with TRBD1 as a possible D gene (5 bases). Germline CDR1 is SGDLS and CDR2 is YYNGEE. Trimming stripped 0 bases from V and 4 bases from J, with 13 bases between. The CDR3 totals 15 residues.

The V and J genes are TRBV3-1 (or the pseudogene TRBV3-2) and TRBJ1-2, with a possible D match to TRBD1 (6 bases). This CDR3 has 15 residues. Germline CDR1 reads LGHDT; CDR2 reads YNNKEL (reference sequence). Trimming removed 4 bases from V and 8 bases from J, with 20 bases in between. CDR3 bases: TGTGCCAGCAGCCCCACATGGACAGACAAGCAAGGCTACACCTTC. Translating gives CASSPTWTDKQGYTF.

The gene calls are TRBV10-3 and TRBJ2-3, with 9 bases identical to TRBD1. There are 15 residues in the CDR3. The germline V gene has CDR1 ENHRY and CDR2 SYGVKD. V was clipped by 5 bases and J by 2 bases; unmatched bases: 5. Here the CDR3 reads CAISNRGLNTDTQYF. The CDR3 coding sequence is TGTGCCATCAGTAACAGGGGGCTAAACACAGATACGCAGTATTTT.

The chain combines TRBV16 with TRBJ2-3, with TRBD2 identical over 8 bases. The germline gives CDR1 KGHSY, CDR2 FQNENV. V lost 4 bases, J lost 1 base, and 4 bases stayed unmatched. The CDR3 is 15 amino acids. Written as DNA, the CDR3 is TGTGCCAGCAGCCTAACTAGCGGCGGCACAGATACGCAGTATTTT. This gives the protein CASSLTSGGTDTQYF. Full variable domain (missing parts from reference TRBV16 and TRBJ2-3): GEEVAQTPKHLVRGEGQKAKLYCAPIKGHSYVFWYQQVLKNEFKFLISFQNENVFDETGMPKERFSAKCLPNSPCSLEIQATKLEDSAVYFCASSLTSGGTDTQYFGPGTRLTVL.

This chain links TRBV5-1 with TRBJ2-7; 7 nucleotides agree with TRBD1. CDR3 length: 14 residues. Trimming cost V 2 bases and J 3 bases; bases outside gene matches: 5. Germline V gene sequence: CDR1 SGHRS, CDR2 YFSETQ. CDR3 sequence: CASSFRQGVYEQYF. For the CDR3, the DNA is TGCGCCAGCAGCTTTCGTCAGGGGGTCTACGAGCAGTACTTC.

The chain combines TRBV29-1 with TRBJ1-2, with no clear D. Germline lookup yields CDR1 SQVTM and CDR2 ANQGSEA. The length of the CDR3 is 14 residues. V shed 5 bases and J shed 2 bases, with 15 bases lying between them. The CDR3 sequence: CSVPGLTYNYGYTF. CDR3 nucleotides: TGCAGCGTTCCTGGGCTGACGTACAACTATGGCTACACCTTC.

V usage is TRBV19 and J usage is TRBJ1-3; D possibly corresponds to TRBD1 (5 bases). CDR1 LNHDA and CDR2 SQIVND come from the germline V gene (reference sequence). The ends were cut back, 1 base at V and 2 bases at J, with 12 bases in the middle. This CDR3 comprises 16 residues. Written as DNA, the CDR3 is TGTGCCAGTAGTATAGGAACAGGCCCTGCTGGAAACACCATATATTTT. It encodes CASSIGTGPAGNTIYF.

The genes are TRBV6-5 and TRBJ2-1, with TRBD2 as a possible D gene (5 bases). CDR3 length: 13 amino acids. The ends were cut back, 8 bases at V and 5 bases at J, with 13 bases in the middle. Germline-derived CDR1 and CDR2 are MNHEY and SVGAGI. CDR3 nucleotide sequence: TGTGCCAGCCTTGAGAGCGGTAACAATGAGCAGTTCTTC. This gives the protein CASLESGNNEQFF.

This clone was seen only once. The chain is built from TRBV6-5 and TRBJ2-5, with D tentatively TRBD1 (6 bases). V dropped 0 bases and J dropped 5 bases, with 13 bases sitting between them. Germline V gene lookup returns CDR1 MNHEY and CDR2 SVGAGI. CDR3 length: 15 residues. CDR3 sequence: CASSYSSGQPETQYF. The CDR3 DNA sequence: TGTGCCAGCAGTTACTCAAGCGGACAGCCGGAGACCCAGTACTTC.

CDR3 sequence (DNA): TGTGCCAGCAGCCCTACCGGTACAGATACGCAGTATTTT. Residues: CASSPTGTDTQYF. The gene calls are TRBV7-2 and TRBJ2-3; no firm D call. The V end lost 5 bases, the J end lost 3 bases, and 9 bases lay between the germline ends. CDR1 SGHTA and CDR2 FQGNSA come from the germline V gene. This CDR3 comprises 13 residues.

The J gene is TRBJ2-3, the V gene TRBV15; the match to TRBD1 covers 9 bases. Losses at the gene ends were 3 bases for V and 2 bases for J; bases not matched to a gene: 3. Germline CDR1 LNHNV, CDR2 YYDKDF (reference sequence). The CDR3 loop spans 15 amino acids. The CDR3 DNA reads TGTGCCACCAGCAGGGGGACAGGGCTCACAGATACGCAGTATTTT. Residues: CATSRGTGLTDTQYF. Together with reference TRBV15 and TRBJ2-3, the CDR3 gives the full variable domain: DAMVIQNPRYQVTQFGKPVTLSCSQTLNHNVMYWYQQKSSQAPKLLFHYYDKDFNNEADTPDNFQSRRPNTSFCFLDIRSPGLGDTAMYLCATSRGTGLTDTQYFGPGTRLTVL.

The chain uses TRBV15 and TRBJ1-1, with D uncertain. Germline loops: CDR1 LNHNV, CDR2 YYDKDF (reference sequence). V was pared by 0 bases and J by 1 base, with 6 bases between. The CDR3 consists of 14 residues. CDR3 DNA sequence: TGTGCCACCAGCAGAGATAGTGCGAACACTGAAGCTTTCTTT. Protein product: CATSRDSANTEAFF.

The rearrangement links TRBV21-1 to TRBJ2-7; the tabulated D call, TRBD1, remains unverified against the DNA. TRBV21-1 is labeled a pseudogene. CDR3 length: 15 amino acids. CDR3 region: CASSLPEQGVYEQYF. The CDR3 DNA is TGTGCCAGCAGCCTTCCAGAGCAGGGTGTCTACGAGCAGTACTTC.

J is TRBJ1-1 and V is TRBV7-6; 11 nucleotides match TRBD1. CDR1 and CDR2 from the germline V gene are SGHVS and FNYEAQ. There are 16 residues in the CDR3. The junction had 5 bases not matched to a gene; V was cut back by 0 bases and J by 5 bases. CDR3 bases: TGTGCCAGCAGCTTAGCCCCGGACAGGGGGCAAACTGAAGCTTTCTTT. Protein product: CASSLAPDRGQTEAFF.

J is TRBJ2-1 and V is TRBV30; D is perhaps TRBD1 (5 bases). V shed 8 bases and J shed 7 bases, with 18 bases lying between them. CDR3 length equals 13 residues. CDR1 and CDR2 (germline): GTSNPN, SVGIG (reference sequence). CDR3: CARTGVRPNEQFF. CDR3 DNA: TGTGCCCGTACAGGAGTTAGGCCGAATGAGCAGTTCTTC.

V gene TRBV12-3 or TRBV12-4 combines with J gene TRBJ2-7; the match to TRBD2 covers 7 bases. V lost 8 bases and J lost 4; bases outside the gene matches: 8. This CDR3 spans 13 amino acids. The CDR3 coding sequence is TGTGCCAGCGGCGGGAGCCTCCCATACGAGCAGTACTTC. Translating it yields CASGGSLPYEQYF.

The chain employs TRBV15 and TRBJ2-1; TRBD2 matches 9 bases. J lost 5 bases, V lost 2 bases, and 10 bases had no gene match. There are 17 residues in the CDR3. Germline lookup yields CDR1 LNHNV and CDR2 YYDKDF (reference sequence). In nucleotides, the CDR3 is TGTGCCACCAGCAGACGAGGTGGTAGCGGGAGTAACAATGAGCAGTTCTTC. Protein sequence: CATSRRGGSGSNNEQFF.

The CDR3 region has the DNA TGTGCCAGCAGCTTAGGGACAGGGGGTGGCAATCAGCCCCAGCATTTT. It encodes CASSLGTGGGNQPQHF. The V and J genes are TRBV7-8 and TRBJ1-5; 10 nucleotides agree with TRBD1. From germline, CDR1 is SGHVS and CDR2 FQNEAQ. The CDR3 runs 16 residues. Unmatched junction bases numbered 2, after V lost 1 base and J lost 2 bases.

CDR3 DNA sequence: TGTGCCAGTTCGGGACTACACTACGAGCAGTACTTC. Translated, it gives CASSGLHYEQYF. This rearrangement joins TRBV18 to TRBJ2-7; 7 bases map to TRBD2. In germline, CDR1 is KGHSH, CDR2 LQKENI. The CDR3 has 12 residues. V shed 9 bases and J 3 bases; nucleotides not matched to a gene: 5.

This clone was detected a few times. The genes are TRBV6-2 or TRBV6-3 and TRBJ1-4; D is unresolved. CDR3 length: 15 amino acids. Germline V gene sequence: CDR1 MNHEY, CDR2 SVGEGT. Trimming pared 4 bases from V and 6 bases from J, leaving 15 bases between. The CDR3 nucleotides read TGTGCCAGCAGTTGGGAGGAAAGGAGATATGAAAAACTGTTTTTT. This gives the protein CASSWEERRYEKLFF.

The chain recombines TRBV5-1 with TRBJ2-1; D gene unclear. Deletions cut 2 bases from V and 8 bases from J, with 14 bases between. The CDR3 spans 14 residues. Germline V CDR1 and CDR2: SGHRS, YFSETQ. CDR3 in amino acids: CASSLARSRDEQFF. The CDR3 nucleotides are TGCGCCAGCAGCTTAGCGAGGAGCCGCGATGAGCAGTTCTTC.

The rearrangement uses TRBV29-1 and TRBJ2-1; 7 bases fit TRBD2. The CDR3 extends over 17 amino acids. The germline V gene has CDR1 SQVTM and CDR2 ANQGSEA. V lost 5 bases, J lost 1 base, and 14 bases stayed unmatched. CDR3 sequence reads: CSVWGGIRKSSYNEQFF. The CDR3 region has the DNA TGCAGCGTTTGGGGGGGAATCAGGAAATCTTCCTACAATGAGCAGTTCTTC.

The CDR3 nucleotides are TGTGCCAGCCGGGACAGGGTCGGCACTGAAGCTTTCTTT. Translation gives CASRDRVGTEAFF. The V call is TRBV12-3 or TRBV12-4, the J call TRBJ1-1; TRBD1 matches at 9 bases. The CDR3 runs to 13 residues. Germline trimming cut 8 bases from V and 4 bases from J; bases unmatched to any gene: 5.

V and J are TRBV6-1 and TRBJ1-2, with TRBD1 identical over 8 bases. Trimming at V came to 3 bases and at J to 4 bases, leaving 10 bases not matched to a gene. The CDR3 has 16 residues. The germline V gene encodes CDR1 MNHNS and CDR2 SASEGT. The CDR3 protein is CASSEAGGQTLYGYTF. The CDR3 bases are TGTGCCAGCAGTGAGGCAGGGGGCCAAACCCTCTATGGCTACACCTTC.

The V call is TRBV11-2, the J call TRBJ2-5; D possibly corresponds to TRBD1 (5 bases). The CDR3 runs to 17 residues. The germline V gene encodes CDR1 SGHAT and CDR2 FQNNGV. The V end lost 2 bases, the J end lost 1 base, and 17 bases lay between the germline ends. CDR3 nucleotides: TGTGCCAGCAGCTTACGAGGCCCCCCCAGGGTCCAAGAGACCCAGTACTTC. Translated: CASSLRGPPRVQETQYF.

The V call is TRBV18, the J call TRBJ1-5; D not certain. V was trimmed by 0 bases and J by 7 bases, leaving 13 bases between them. This CDR3 has 15 amino acids. Germline CDR1 KGHSH, CDR2 LQKENI. This CDR3 is CASSPPGGLKQPQHF. In DNA, the CDR3 is TGTGCCAGCTCACCACCCGGAGGTCTGAAACAGCCCCAGCATTTT.